This is a list of T cell receptor beta chains from one sample in a study of blood T cell repertoires in COVID-19. Some clones are missing from TCRdb's copy, which holds only in-frame ones; the method was immunoSEQ multiplex PCR. The sample has fewer than 200,000 clones; roughly 82% are singletons. The sample was peripheral blood. The receptors were gathered from a woman aged 55-69 years with COVID-19, enrolled during active disease. Each CDR3 is given with its conserved first and last residue. D genes are given only for firm matches. Clone size appears in some rows only: once, few, many, or a class for an expanded clone.

d_gene	abundance	v_gene	j_gene	CDR3aa	CDR3nt
NA	NA	TRBV28	TRBJ1-5	CASRMTTGMRTNQPQHF	TGTGCCAGCAGGATGACAACGGGCATGAGGACAAATCAGCCCCAGCATTTT
NA	NA	TRBV5-1	TRBJ1-2	CASSLVSGDHGYTF	TGCGCCAGCAGCTTGGTATCAGGGGACCATGGCTACACCTTC
TRBD2	once	TRBV5-1	TRBJ2-3	CASSVEGLAVSTSTDTQYF	TGCGCCAGCAGCGTCGAAGGACTAGCGGTATCAACTAGCACAGATACGCAGTATTTT
NA	NA	TRBV30	TRBJ1-2	CAWKGGSGYTF	TGTGCCTGGAAGGGGGGGTCTGGCTACACCTTC
TRBD2	NA	TRBV3-1/TRBV3-2	TRBJ2-1	CASSQPGTSGSDNEQFF	TGTGCCAGCAGCCAACCCGGGACTAGCGGGAGTGACAATGAGCAGTTCTTC
NA	NA	TRBV3-1/TRBV3-2	TRBJ2-5	CASSHRGETQYF	TGTGCCAGCAGCCACCGAGGAGAGACCCAGTACTTC
TRBD2	NA	TRBV30	TRBJ2-2	CAWSLGGVAGYTGELFF	TGTGCCTGGAGCCTCGGGGGGGTAGCGGGGTACACCGGGGAGCTGTTTTTT
NA	once	TRBV5-1	TRBJ1-4	CASSLGRDEKLFF	TGCGCCAGCAGCTTGGGCAGGGATGAAAAACTGTTTTTT
TRBD1	NA	TRBV18	TRBJ1-5	CASTGQGGQPQHF	TGTGCCAGCACGGGACAGGGCGGTCAGCCCCAGCATTTT
TRBD1	NA	TRBV28	TRBJ1-5	CASSLGQAPNQPQHF	TGTGCCAGCAGTTTGGGACAGGCCCCCAATCAGCCCCAGCATTTT
TRBD1	NA	TRBV19	TRBJ2-7	CASRDRGLQTGEQYF	TGTGCCAGCCGGGACAGGGGGCTCCAAACCGGGGAGCAGTACTTC
NA	NA	TRBV7-8	TRBJ2-7	CASGAGRSYEQYF	TGTGCCAGCGGGGCAGGGCGATCCTACGAGCAGTACTTC
TRBD1	NA	TRBV5-1	TRBJ2-1	CASSQWTGRLSNEQFF	TGCGCCAGCAGCCAATGGACAGGGCGTCTAAGCAATGAGCAGTTCTTC
TRBD2	NA	TRBV27	TRBJ2-1	CASSLGGGWGEQFF	TGTGCCAGCAGTTTAGGGGGAGGGTGGGGTGAGCAGTTCTTC
NA	once	TRBV15	TRBJ1-4	CATTRRGREKLFF	TGTGCCACCACCCGGCGGGGGAGGGAAAAACTGTTTTTT
TRBD1	NA	TRBV11-3	TRBJ2-2	CASSFSTGGGTGELFF	TGTGCCAGCAGCTTCTCGACAGGGGGGGGCACCGGGGAGCTGTTTTTT
NA	NA	TRBV28	TRBJ1-2	CASSFSLLGASYGYTF	TGTGCCAGCAGTTTTTCGCTTCTGGGGGCCTCTTATGGCTACACCTTC
TRBD1	few	TRBV7-9	TRBJ2-1	CASSLVRQGSSGNEQFF	TGTGCCAGCAGCTTAGTACGACAGGGGTCCTCGGGTAATGAGCAGTTCTTC
TRBD1	NA	TRBV24-1	TRBJ1-2	CATSSGPRTGDYGYTF	TGTGCCACCAGTAGCGGCCCAAGGACAGGGGACTATGGCTACACCTTC
TRBD2	NA	TRBV2	TRBJ2-5	CASGGGTSGSRETQYF	TGTGCCAGCGGTGGGGGGACTAGCGGGAGCAGGGAGACCCAGTACTTC
NA	NA	TRBV10-1	TRBJ1-1	CASSETRNTEAFF	TGCGCCAGCAGTGAAACAAGAAACACTGAAGCTTTCTTT
TRBD1	NA	TRBV29-1	TRBJ1-2	CSVEDEVGTGGYGYTF	TGCAGCGTTGAAGATGAGGTGGGGACAGGTGGATATGGCTACACCTTC
NA	NA	TRBV6-4	TRBJ2-1	CASSLGGGRSYNEQFF	TGTGCCAGCAGTCTAGGCGGGGGCCGCTCCTACAATGAGCAGTTCTTC
NA	NA	TRBV9	TRBJ1-3	CASSVAGRVSGNTIYF	TGTGCCAGCAGCGTAGCGGGCAGGGTGTCTGGAAACACCATATATTTT
NA	NA	TRBV5-6	TRBJ1-3	CASSLGRVSGNTIYF	TGTGCCAGCAGCTTGGGCAGGGTCTCTGGAAACACCATATATTTT